These 4 T cell receptor beta chains share one sample of origin, sequenced in a study of T cell changes during pregnancy in multiple sclerosis. The data were produced by immunoSEQ multiplex PCR, yet TCRdb's version contains in-frame clones alone and is incomplete. The table lists approximately 130,000 clones, 90% to 96% of them singletons. Sequencing used peripheral blood, obtained after pregnancy. The receptor source for this set is a female donor with multiple sclerosis, enrolled in a pregnancy study.

The CDR3 region has the DNA TGTGCCAACAGCGGGACAGGGGGCACCGGGGAGCTGTTTTTT. This translates into CANSGTGGTGELFF. The V call is TRBV6-6, the J call TRBJ2-2; TRBD1 agrees at 11 bases. CDR1 MNHNY and CDR2 SVGAGI come from the germline V gene (reference sequence). V trimming: 10 bases; J trimming: 4 bases; junction bases outside the gene matches: 5. This CDR3 region has 14 residues.

The chain has TRBV19 and TRBJ2-3, with no clear D. Trimming stripped 4 bases from V and 0 bases from J, with 5 bases between. The CDR3 has 13 amino acids. From germline, CDR1 is LNHDA and CDR2 SQIVND (reference sequence). CDR3 residues: CASSTQSTDTQYF. CDR3 sequence (DNA): TGTGCCAGTAGTACCCAGAGCACAGATACGCAGTATTTT.

The V gene is TRBV15, the J gene TRBJ1-4; perhaps TRBD1 as D (6 bases). CDR1 and CDR2 from the germline V gene are LNHNV and YYDKDF (reference sequence). The CDR3 is 18 residues long. V lost 0 bases and J lost 1, with 15 bases in between. The CDR3 DNA is TGTGCCACCAGCAGAGATTTGCCAGGGGCGGGAACTAATGAAAAACTGTTTTTT. Its protein is CATSRDLPGAGTNEKLFF.

The chain is built from TRBV13 and TRBJ2-2; D might be TRBD2 (6 bases). Germline CDR1 is PRHDT and CDR2 is FYEKMQ (reference sequence). The CDR3 sequence is 18 residues long. Trimming stripped 8 bases from V and 3 bases from J, with 25 bases between. The CDR3 protein is CASQLTASWKRDTGELFF. CDR3 coding DNA: TGTGCCAGCCAGCTTACTGCTAGCTGGAAGCGGGACACCGGGGAGCTGTTTTTT.